This T cell receptor (beta chain) was documented in a study of cytomegalovirus exposure and HLA in healthy donors. PCR primers comprised 60 Vbeta and 13 Jbeta primers. Assay used: immunoSEQ multiplex PCR; TCRdb lists only in-frame clones, some missing. The sample consists of around 92,000 clones, approximately 84% of them appearing once. The CDR3 covers 13 residues. The germline V gene encodes CDR1 SGHNT and CDR2 YYREEE (reference sequence). The V end was cut by 4 bases, the J end by 6 bases, with 13 bases between. The clonotype was recovered from a girl aged 2-10 years in good health and CMV-seropositive. The sample taken for sequencing was PBMCs. The J gene is TRBJ2-5, the V gene TRBV5-4; D possibly corresponds to TRBD1 (6 bases). CDR3: CASSRRGWKTQYF. As DNA, the CDR3 is TGTGCCAGCAGCCGCAGGGGTTGGAAGACCCAGTACTTC.